This T cell receptor (beta chain) is from a study of T cell repertoires in cytomegalovirus infection. Study overall: Evidence of both CMV infection and a matching HLA type came from public TCR beta signatures.

This clonotype appeared a few times. Its cognate antigen is unknown. The CDR3 has 18 amino acids. V gave up 7 bases and J gave up 4 bases, with 23 bases separating them. General observations from the study: The study found HLA-C-restricted CMV-specific TCR beta clonotypes dominating the ex vivo response. There were carriers of CMV plus the relevant HLA, and cumulative public TCR beta family frequency identified them.

TCRdb re-called the reads with MiXCR, one entry per CDR3 protein. The sample lists some 680,000 distinct CDR3 sequences, 35% to 40% seen once, with around 2.8% in the top ten. The sample taken for sequencing was PBMCs. The chain is built from TRBV12-3 or TRBV12-4 and TRBJ2-6; possibly TRBD1 for D (6 bases). The TCR was taken from a human donor in good health (CMV status not recorded). Some clones in this sample may be carry-over from other donors' samples. CDR3 amino acids: CASMVQGRLPSGANVLTF. The DNA for the CDR3 is TGTGCCAGCATGGTACAGGGCAGACTACCTTCGGGGGCCAACGTCCTGACTTTC.